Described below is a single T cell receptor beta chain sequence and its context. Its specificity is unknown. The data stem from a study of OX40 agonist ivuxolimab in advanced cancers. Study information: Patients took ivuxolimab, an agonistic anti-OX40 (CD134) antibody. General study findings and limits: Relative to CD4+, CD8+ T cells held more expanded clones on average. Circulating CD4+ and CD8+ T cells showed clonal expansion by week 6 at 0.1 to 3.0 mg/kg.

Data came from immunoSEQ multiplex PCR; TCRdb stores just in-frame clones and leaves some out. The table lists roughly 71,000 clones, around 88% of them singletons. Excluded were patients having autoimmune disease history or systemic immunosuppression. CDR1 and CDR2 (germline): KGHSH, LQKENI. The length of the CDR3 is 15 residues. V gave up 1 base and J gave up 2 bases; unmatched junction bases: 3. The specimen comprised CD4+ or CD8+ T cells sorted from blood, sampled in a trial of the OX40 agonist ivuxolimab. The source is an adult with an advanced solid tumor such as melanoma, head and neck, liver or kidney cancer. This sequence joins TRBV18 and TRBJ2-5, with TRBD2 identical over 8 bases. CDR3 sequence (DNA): TGTGCCAGCTCACCACAAGGCGGGAGGCAAGAGACCCAGTACTTC. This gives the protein CASSPQGGRQETQYF.